This T cell receptor beta chain was observed in a study of CD8 T cells in ankylosing spondylitis. Overall study results and limits: Apparently characteristic of ankylosing spondylitis blood was a TCR beta motif (roughly eight highly homologous variants).

Preparation of TCR beta libraries was done by quantitative 5'-RACE with molecular barcodes. TCRdb itself ran the 5' RACE reads through MiXCR, one entry per CDR3 protein. Counted here are hundreds of thousands of distinct CDR3 sequences, roughly a sixth occurring once; the ten biggest clones make up 1%. CDR3 size: 13 residues. V lost 8 bases, J lost 5 bases, and 11 bases stayed unmatched. From germline, CDR1 is SQVTM and CDR2 ANQGSEA. There are many counts of this clonotype. The antigen remains undetermined. The V and J genes are TRBV29-1 and TRBJ1-1; 7 nucleotides match TRBD1. Sequencing input: blood, either unsorted or a sorted T cell fraction (not recorded which). This sequence was found in a male donor with ankylosing spondylitis. In DNA, the CDR3 is TGCAGCTACTACCGACAGGGTAGAACTGAAGCTTTCTTT. It yields the protein CSYYRQGRTEAFF.